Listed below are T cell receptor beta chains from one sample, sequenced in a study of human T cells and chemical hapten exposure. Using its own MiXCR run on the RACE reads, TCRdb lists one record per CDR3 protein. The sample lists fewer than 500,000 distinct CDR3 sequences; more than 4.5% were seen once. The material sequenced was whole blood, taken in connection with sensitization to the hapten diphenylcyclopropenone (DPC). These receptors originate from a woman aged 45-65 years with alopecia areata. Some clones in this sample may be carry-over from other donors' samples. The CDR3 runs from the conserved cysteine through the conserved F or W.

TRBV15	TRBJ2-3	CATSQGRPDTQYF
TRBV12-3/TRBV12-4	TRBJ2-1	CASSFYLAGATYNEQFF
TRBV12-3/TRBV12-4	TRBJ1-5	CASSTGRNQPQHF
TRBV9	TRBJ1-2	CASSVLQSYTF
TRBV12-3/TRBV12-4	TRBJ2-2	CASRSEQGGELFF
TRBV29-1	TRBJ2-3	CSVVEAGLPSTDTQYF
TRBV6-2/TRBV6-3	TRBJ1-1	CASRNPGTEAFF
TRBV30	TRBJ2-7	CAWSPGTPGSYEQYF
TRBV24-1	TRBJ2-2	CATSDPKGPGELFF
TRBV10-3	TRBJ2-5	CAISESLGTKTQYF
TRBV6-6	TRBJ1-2	CASRTKQDYGYTF
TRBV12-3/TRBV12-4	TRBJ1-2	CASSPSVNYGYTF
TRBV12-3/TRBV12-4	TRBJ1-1	CASSFGLGQGPTEAFF
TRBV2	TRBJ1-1	CASSLAGTMNTEAFF
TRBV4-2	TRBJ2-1	CASSQMEALAGGDEQFF
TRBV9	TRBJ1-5	CASSVEGQINQPQHF
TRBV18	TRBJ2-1	CASSPRLADGNEQFF
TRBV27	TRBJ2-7	CASSWTGGSYEQYF
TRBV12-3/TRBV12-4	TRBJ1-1	CAALRGRVAFF
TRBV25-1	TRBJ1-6	CASSGSGANYNSPLHF
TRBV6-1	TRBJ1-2	CASSGGQGASGYTF
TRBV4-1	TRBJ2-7	CASSQEEGLAYEQYF
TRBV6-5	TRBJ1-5	CASSARFNQPQHF
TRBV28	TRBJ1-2	CASSLGDSSPGPGYTF
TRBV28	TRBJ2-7	CASSIHRGPIDLHYEQYF
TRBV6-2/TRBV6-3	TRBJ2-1	CASSSYRDSSYNEQFF